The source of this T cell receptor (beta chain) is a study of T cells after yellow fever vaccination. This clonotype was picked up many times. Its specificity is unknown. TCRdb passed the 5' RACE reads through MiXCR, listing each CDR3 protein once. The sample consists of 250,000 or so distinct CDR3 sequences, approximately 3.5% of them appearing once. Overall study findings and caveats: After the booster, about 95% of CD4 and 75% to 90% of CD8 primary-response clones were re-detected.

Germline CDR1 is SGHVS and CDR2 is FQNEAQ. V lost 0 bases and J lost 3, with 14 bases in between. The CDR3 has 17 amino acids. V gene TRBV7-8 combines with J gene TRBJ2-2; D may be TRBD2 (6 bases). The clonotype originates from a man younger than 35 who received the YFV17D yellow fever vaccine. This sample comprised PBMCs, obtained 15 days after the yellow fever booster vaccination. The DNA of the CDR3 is TGTGCCAGCAGCTTAGCGGTGGCGGGGTTTTACACCGGGGAGCTGTTTTTT. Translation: CASSLAVAGFYTGELFF.